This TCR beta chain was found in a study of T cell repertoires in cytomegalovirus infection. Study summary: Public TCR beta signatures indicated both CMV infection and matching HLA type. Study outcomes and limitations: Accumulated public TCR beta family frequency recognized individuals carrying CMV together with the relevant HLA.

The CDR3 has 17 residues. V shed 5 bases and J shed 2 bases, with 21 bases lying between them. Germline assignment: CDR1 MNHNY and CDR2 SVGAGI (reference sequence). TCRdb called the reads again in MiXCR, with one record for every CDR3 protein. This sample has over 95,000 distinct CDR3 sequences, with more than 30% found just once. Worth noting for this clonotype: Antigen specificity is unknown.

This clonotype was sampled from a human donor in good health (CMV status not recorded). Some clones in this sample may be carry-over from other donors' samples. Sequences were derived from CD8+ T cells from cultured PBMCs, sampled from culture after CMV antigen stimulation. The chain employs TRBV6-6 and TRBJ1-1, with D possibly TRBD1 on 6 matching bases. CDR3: CASSQLTRGALNTEAFF. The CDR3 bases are TGTGCCAGCAGTCAACTCACCCGGGGGGCGCTTAACACTGAAGCTTTCTTT.